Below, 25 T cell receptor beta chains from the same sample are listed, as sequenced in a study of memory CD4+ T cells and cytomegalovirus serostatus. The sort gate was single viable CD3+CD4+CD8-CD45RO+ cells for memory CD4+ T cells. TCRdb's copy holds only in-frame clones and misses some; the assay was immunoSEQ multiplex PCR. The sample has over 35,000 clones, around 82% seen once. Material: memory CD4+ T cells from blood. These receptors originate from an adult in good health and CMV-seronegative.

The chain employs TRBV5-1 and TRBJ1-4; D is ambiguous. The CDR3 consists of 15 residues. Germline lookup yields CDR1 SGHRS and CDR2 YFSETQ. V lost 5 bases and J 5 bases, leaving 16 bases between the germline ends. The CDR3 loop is CASSVNTASNEKLFF. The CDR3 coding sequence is TGCGCCAGCAGTGTGAATACGGCCTCGAATGAAAAACTGTTTTTT. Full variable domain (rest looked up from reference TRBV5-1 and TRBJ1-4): KAGVTQTPRYLIKTRGQQVTLSCSPISGHRSVSWYQQTPGQGLQFLFEYFSETQRNKGNFPGRFSGRQFSNSRSEMNVSTLELGDSALYLCASSVNTASNEKLFFGSGTQLSVL.

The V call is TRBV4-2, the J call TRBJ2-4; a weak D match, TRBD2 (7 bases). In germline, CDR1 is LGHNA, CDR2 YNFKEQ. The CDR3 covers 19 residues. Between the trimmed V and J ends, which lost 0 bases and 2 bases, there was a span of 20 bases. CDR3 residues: CASSQELGGGGASKNIQYF. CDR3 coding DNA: TGTGCCAGCAGCCAAGAGTTAGGTGGCGGGGGCGCTTCCAAAAACATTCAGTACTTC.

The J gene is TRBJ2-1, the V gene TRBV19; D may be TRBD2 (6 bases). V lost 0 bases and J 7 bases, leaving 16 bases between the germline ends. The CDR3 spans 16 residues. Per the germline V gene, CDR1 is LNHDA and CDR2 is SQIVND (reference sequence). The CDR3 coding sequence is TGTGCCAGTAGTATAGATGGGGGGAAAGTAGGGAATGAGCAGTTCTTC. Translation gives CASSIDGGKVGNEQFF.

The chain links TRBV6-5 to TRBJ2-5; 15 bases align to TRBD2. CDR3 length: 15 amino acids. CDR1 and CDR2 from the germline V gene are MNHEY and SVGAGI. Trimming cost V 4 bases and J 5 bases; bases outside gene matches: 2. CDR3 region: CASSSGLAGGETQYF. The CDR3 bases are TGTGCCAGCAGTTCCGGACTAGCGGGGGGGGAGACCCAGTACTTC.

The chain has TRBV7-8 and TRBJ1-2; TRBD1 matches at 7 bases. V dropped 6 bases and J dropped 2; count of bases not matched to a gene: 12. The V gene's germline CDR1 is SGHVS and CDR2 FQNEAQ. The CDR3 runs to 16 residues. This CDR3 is CASSSQGGDPNYGYTF. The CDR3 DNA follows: TGTGCCAGCAGTTCTCAGGGGGGGGATCCGAACTATGGCTACACCTTC. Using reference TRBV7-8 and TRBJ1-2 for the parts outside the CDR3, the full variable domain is GAGVSQSPRYKVAKRGQDVALRCDPISGHVSLFWYQQALGQGPEFLTYFQNEAQLDKSGLPSDRFFAERPEGSVSTLKIQRTQQEDSAVYLCASSSQGGDPNYGYTFGSGTRLTVV.

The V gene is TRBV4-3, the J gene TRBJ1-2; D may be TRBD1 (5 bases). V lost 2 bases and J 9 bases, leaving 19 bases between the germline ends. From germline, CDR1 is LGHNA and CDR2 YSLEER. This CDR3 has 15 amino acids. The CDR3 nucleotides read TGCGCCAGCAGCCAATGGTCTGAGACAGTAGATAGCTACACCTTC. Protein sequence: CASSQWSETVDSYTF.

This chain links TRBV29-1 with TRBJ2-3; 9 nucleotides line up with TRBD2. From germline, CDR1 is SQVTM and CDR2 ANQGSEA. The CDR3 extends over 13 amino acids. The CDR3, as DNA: TGCACCGCGCGGGGGGGCAGGGCAGATACGCAGTATTTT. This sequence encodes CTARGGRADTQYF.

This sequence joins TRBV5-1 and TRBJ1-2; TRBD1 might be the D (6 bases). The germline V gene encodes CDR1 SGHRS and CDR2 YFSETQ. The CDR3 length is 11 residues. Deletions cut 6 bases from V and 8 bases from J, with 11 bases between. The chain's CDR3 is CASTGGRGYTF. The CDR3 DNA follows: TGCGCCAGCACCGGGGGCCGCGGCTACACCTTC.

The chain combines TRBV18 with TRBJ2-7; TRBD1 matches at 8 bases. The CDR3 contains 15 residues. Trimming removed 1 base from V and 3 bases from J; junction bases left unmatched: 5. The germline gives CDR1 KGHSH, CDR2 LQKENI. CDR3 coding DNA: TGTGCCAGCTCACCACTGGACAGGGTTAGCTACGAGCAGTACTTC. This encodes CASSPLDRVSYEQYF.

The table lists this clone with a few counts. The CDR3 nucleotides are TGTGCCAGCAGTTTTCTAACAGGGAATGGCTACACCTTC. Translated: CASSFLTGNGYTF. The V gene is TRBV28, the J gene TRBJ1-2; possibly TRBD1 for D (6 bases). CDR3 length equals 13 residues. Trimming shortened V by 3 bases and J by 6 bases, and 11 bases separated the two germline ends. CDR1 and CDR2 (germline): MDHEN, SYDVKM.

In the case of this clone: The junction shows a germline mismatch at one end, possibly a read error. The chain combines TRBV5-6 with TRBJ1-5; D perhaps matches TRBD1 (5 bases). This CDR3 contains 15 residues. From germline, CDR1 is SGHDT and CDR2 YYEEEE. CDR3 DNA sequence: TGTGCCAGCAGGTTGGGGCCCGGGAGCAATCAGCCCCAGCATTTT. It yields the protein CASRLGPGSNQPQHF.

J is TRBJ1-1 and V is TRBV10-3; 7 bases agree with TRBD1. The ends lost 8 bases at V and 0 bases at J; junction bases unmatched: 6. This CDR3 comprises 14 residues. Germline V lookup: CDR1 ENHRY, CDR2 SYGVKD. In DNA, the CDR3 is TGTGCCATCTGGGCAGGGGGAATGAACACTGAAGCTTTCTTT. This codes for CAIWAGGMNTEAFF.

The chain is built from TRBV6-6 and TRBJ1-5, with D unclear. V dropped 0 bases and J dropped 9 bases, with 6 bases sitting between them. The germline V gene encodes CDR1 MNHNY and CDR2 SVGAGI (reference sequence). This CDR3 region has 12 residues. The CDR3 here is CASSYSSRPQHF. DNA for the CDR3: TGTGCCAGCAGTTACTCGAGTAGGCCCCAGCATTTT.

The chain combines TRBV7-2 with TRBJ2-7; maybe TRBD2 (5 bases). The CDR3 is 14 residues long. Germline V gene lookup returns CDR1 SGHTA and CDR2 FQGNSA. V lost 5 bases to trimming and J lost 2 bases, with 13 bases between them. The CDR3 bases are TGTGCCAGCAGCCCTCCGGGGATCCCCTACGAGCAGTACTTC. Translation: CASSPPGIPYEQYF.

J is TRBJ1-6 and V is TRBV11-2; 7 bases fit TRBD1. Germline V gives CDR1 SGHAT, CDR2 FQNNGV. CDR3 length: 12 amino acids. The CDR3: CATGQYNSPLHF. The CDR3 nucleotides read TGTGCGACGGGACAGTATAATTCACCCCTCCACTTT.

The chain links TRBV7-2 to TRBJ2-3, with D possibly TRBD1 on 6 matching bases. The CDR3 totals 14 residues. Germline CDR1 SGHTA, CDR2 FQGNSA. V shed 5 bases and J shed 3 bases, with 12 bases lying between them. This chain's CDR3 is CASSIRQATDTQYF. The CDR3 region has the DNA TGTGCCAGCAGCATTAGACAGGCAACAGATACGCAGTATTTT. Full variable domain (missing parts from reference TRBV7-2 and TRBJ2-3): GAGVSQSPSNKVTEKGKDVELRCDPISGHTALYWYRQSLGQGLEFLIYFQGNSAPDKSGLPSDRFSAERTGGSVSTLTIQRTQQEDSAVYLCASSIRQATDTQYFGPGTRLTVL.

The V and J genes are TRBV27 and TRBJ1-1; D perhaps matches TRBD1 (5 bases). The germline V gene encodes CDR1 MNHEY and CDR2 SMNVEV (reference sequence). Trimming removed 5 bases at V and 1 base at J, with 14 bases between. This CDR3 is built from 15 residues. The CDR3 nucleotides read TGTGCCAGCAGTCCTACGGGGCCGAGGAACACTGAAGCTTTCTTT. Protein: CASSPTGPRNTEAFF.

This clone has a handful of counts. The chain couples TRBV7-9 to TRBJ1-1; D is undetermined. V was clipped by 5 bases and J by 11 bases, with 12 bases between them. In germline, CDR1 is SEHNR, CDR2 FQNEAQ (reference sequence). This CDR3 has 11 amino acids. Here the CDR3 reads CASSALGGAFF. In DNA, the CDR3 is TGTGCCAGCAGCGCCCTGGGCGGGGCTTTCTTT.

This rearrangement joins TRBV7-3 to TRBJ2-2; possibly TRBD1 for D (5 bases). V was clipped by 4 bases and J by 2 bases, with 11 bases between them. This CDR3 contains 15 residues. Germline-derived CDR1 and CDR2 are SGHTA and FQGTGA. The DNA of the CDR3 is TGTGCCAGCAGCTCCGACAGCCTCAACACCGGGGAGCTGTTTTTT. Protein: CASSSDSLNTGELFF.

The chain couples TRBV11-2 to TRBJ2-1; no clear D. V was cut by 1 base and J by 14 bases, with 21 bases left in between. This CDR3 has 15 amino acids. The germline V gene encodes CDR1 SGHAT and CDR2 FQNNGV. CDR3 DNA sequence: TGTGCCAGCAGCTTAGGGGGTTGGCCCCCAGGCGGAGAGTTCTTC. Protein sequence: CASSLGGWPPGGEFF.

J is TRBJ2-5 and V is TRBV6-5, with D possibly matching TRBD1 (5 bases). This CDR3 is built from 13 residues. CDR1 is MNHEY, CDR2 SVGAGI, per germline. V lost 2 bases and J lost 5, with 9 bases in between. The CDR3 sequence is CASSYRGSETQYF. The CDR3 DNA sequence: TGTGCCAGCAGTTACAGGGGATCCGAGACCCAGTACTTC.

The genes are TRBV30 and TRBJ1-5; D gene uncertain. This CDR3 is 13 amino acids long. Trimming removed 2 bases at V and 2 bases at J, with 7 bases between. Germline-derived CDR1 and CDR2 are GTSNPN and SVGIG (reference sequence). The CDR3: CAWSPGGNQPQHF. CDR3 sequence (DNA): TGTGCCTGGAGTCCTGGGGGCAATCAGCCCCAGCATTTT.

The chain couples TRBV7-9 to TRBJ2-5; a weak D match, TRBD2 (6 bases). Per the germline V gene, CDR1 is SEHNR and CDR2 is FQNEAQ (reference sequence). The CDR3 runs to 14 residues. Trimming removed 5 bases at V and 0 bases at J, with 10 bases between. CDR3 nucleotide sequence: TGTGCCAGCAGCGCTAGACTAGACCAAGAGACCCAGTACTTC. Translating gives CASSARLDQETQYF.

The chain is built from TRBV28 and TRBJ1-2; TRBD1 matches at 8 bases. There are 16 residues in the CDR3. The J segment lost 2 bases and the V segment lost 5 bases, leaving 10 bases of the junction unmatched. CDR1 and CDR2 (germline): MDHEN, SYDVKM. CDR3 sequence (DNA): TGTGCCAGCAGTACCGGGACAGGCTCTGTGAACTATGGCTACACCTTC. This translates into CASSTGTGSVNYGYTF.

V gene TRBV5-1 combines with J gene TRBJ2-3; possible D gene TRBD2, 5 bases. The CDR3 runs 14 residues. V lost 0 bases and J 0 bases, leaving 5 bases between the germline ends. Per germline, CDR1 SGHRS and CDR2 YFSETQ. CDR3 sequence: CASSLGTSTDTQYF. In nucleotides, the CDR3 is TGCGCCAGCAGCTTGGGGACTAGCACAGATACGCAGTATTTT.